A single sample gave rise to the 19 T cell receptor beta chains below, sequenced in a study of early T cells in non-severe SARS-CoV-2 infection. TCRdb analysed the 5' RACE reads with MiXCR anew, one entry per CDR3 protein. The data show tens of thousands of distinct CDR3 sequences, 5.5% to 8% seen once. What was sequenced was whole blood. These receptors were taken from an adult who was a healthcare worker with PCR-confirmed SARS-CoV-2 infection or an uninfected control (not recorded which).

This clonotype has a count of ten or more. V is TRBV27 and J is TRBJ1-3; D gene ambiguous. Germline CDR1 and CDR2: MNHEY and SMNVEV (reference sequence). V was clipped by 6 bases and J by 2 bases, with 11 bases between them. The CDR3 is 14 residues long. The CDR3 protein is CASSLGITGNTIYF. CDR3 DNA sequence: TGTGCCAGCAGCTTAGGTATTACTGGAAACACCATATATTTT.

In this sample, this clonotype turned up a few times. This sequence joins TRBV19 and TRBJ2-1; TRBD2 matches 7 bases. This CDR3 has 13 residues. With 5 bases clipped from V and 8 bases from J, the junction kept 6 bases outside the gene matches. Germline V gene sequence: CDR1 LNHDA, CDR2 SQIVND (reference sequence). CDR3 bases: TGTGCCAGTAGTCAACTAGCGACCCATGAGCAGTTCTTC. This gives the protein CASSQLATHEQFF.

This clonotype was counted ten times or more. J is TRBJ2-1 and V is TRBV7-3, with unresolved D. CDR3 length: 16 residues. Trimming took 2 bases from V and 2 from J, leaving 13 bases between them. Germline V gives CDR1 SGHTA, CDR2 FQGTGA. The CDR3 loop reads CASSLGEQSTYNEQFF. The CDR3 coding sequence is TGTGCCAGCAGCTTAGGAGAGCAGTCCACCTACAATGAGCAGTTCTTC.

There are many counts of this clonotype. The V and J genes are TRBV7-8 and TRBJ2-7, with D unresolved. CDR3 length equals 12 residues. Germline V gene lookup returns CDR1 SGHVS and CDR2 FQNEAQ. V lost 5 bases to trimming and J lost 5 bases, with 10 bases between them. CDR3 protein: CASSPSGDEQYF. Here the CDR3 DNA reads TGTGCCAGCAGCCCAAGTGGGGACGAGCAGTACTTC.

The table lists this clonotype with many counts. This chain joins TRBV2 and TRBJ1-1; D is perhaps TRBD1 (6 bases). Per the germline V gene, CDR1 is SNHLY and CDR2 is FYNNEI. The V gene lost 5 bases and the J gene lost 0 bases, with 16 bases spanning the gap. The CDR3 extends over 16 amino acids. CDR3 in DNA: TGTGCCAGCAGTTTACTTCCCGGGACACTGAACACTGAAGCTTTCTTT. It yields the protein CASSLLPGTLNTEAFF.

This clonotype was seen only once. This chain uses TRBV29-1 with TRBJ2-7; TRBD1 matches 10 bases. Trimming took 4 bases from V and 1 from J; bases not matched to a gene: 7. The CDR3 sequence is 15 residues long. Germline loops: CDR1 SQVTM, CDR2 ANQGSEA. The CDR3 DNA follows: TGCAGCGTTGCCCAGCCGGGACAGGGGTCCTACGAGCAGTACTTC. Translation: CSVAQPGQGSYEQYF.

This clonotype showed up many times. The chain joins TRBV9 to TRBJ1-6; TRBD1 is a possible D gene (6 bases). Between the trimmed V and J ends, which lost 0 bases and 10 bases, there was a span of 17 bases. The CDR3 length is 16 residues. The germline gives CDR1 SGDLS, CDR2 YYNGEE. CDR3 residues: CASSVDIVGAHSPLHF. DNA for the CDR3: TGTGCCAGCAGCGTAGATATAGTGGGGGCGCACTCACCCCTCCACTTT.

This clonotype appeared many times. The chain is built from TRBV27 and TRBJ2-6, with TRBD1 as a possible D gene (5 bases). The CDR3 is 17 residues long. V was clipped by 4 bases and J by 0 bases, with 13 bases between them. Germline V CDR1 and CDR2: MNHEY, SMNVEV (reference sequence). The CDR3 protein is CASSSLHRSSGANVLTF. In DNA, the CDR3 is TGTGCCAGCAGTTCTCTCCACAGGAGCTCTGGGGCCAACGTCCTGACTTTC.

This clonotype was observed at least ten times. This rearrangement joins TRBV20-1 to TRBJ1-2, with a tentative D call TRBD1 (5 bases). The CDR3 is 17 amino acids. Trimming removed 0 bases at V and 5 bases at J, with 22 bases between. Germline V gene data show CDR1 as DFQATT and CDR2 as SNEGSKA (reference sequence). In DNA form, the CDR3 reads TGCAGTGCTAGAGATCGGACGGGGCAGGGCCTTTGGTATGGCTACACCTTC. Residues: CSARDRTGQGLWYGYTF.

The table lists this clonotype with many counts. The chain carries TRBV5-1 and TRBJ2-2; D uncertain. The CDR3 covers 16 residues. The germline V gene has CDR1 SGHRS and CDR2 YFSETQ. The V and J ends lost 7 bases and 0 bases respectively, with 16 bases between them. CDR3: CASSTSRTANTGELFF. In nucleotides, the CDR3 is TGCGCCAGCTCCACGTCCAGGACCGCGAACACCGGGGAGCTGTTTTTT. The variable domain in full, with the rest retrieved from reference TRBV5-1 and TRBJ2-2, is KAGVTQTPRYLIKTRGQQVTLSCSPISGHRSVSWYQQTPGQGLQFLFEYFSETQRNKGNFPGRFSGRQFSNSRSEMNVSTLELGDSALYLCASSTSRTANTGELFFGEGSRLTVL.

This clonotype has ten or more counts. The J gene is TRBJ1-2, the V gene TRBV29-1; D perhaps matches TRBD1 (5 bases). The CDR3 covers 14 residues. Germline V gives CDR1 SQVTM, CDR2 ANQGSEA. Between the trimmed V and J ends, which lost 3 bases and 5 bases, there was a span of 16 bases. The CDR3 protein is CSVERTGGGYGYTF. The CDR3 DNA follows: TGCAGCGTTGAGCGTACAGGTGGGGGGTATGGCTACACCTTC.

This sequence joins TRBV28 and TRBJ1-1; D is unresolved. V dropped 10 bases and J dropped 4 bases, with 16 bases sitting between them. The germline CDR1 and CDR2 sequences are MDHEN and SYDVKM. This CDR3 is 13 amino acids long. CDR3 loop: CATLPQRATEAFF. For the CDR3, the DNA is TGTGCCACCCTCCCGCAGCGCGCCACTGAAGCTTTCTTT.

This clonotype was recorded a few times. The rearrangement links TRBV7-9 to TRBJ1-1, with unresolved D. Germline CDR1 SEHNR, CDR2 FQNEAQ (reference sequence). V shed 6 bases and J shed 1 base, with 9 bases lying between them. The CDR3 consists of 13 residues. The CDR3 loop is CASRSHQNTEAFF. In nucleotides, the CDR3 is TGTGCCAGCAGAAGTCATCAGAACACTGAAGCTTTCTTT.

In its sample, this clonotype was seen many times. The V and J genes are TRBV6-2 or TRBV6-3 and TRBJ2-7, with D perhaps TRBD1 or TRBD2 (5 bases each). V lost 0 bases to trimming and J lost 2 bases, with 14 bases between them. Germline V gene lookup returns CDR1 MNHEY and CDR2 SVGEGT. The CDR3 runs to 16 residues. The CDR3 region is CASSYSKGTPPYEQYF. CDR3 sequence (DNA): TGTGCCAGCAGTTACTCGAAGGGGACCCCACCCTACGAGCAGTACTTC.

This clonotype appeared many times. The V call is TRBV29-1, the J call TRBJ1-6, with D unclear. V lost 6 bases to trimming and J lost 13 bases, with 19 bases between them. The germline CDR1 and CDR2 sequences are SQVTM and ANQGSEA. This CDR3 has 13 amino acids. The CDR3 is CSVAGPPGSPLHF. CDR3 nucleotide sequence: TGCAGCGTGGCGGGTCCCCCGGGATCGCCCCTCCACTTT.

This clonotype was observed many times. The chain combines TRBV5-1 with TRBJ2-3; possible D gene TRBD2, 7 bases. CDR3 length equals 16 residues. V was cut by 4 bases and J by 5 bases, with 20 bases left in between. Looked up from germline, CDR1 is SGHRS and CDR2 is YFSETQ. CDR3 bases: TGCGCCAGCAGCCCCGGTGGGGGGGCTCTTGGAGATACGCAGTATTTT. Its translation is CASSPGGGALGDTQYF. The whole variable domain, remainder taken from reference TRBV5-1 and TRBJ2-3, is KAGVTQTPRYLIKTRGQQVTLSCSPISGHRSVSWYQQTPGQGLQFLFEYFSETQRNKGNFPGRFSGRQFSNSRSEMNVSTLELGDSALYLCASSPGGGALGDTQYFGPGTRLTVL.

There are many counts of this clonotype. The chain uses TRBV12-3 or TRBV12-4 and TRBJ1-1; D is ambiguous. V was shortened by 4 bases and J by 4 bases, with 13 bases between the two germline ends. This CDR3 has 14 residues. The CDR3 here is CASSSLWRATEAFF. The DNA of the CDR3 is TGTGCCAGCAGTTCCCTTTGGAGGGCCACTGAAGCTTTCTTT.

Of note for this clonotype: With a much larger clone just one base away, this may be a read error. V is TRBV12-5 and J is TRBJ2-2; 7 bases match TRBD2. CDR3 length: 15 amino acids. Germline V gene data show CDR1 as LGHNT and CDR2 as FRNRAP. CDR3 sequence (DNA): TGTTCTAGTGGTCCAGGACTAGTTATGTCCGGGGAGCTGTTTTTT. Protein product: CSSGPGLVMSGELFF.

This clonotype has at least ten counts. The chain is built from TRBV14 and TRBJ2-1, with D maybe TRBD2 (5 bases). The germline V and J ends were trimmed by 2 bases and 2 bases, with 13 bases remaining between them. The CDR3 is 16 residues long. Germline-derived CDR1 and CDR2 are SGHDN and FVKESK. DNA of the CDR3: TGTGCCAGCAGCCAATTGAGAGGGCAACCCTACAATGAGCAGTTCTTC. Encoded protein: CASSQLRGQPYNEQFF.